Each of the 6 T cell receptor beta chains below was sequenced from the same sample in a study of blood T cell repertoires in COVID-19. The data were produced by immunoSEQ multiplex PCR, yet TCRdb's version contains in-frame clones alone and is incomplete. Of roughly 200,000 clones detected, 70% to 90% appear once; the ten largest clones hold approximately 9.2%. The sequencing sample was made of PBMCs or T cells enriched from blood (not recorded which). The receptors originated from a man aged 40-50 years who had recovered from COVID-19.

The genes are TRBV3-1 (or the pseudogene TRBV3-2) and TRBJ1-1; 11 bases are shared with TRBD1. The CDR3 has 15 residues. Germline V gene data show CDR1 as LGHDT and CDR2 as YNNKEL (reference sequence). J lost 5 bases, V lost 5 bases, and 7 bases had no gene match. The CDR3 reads CASSVRTGGATEAFF. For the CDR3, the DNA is TGTGCCAGCAGCGTAAGGACAGGGGGCGCAACTGAAGCTTTCTTT.

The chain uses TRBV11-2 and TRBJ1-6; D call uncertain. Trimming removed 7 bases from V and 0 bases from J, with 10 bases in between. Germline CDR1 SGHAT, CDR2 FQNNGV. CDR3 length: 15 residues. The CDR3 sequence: CASTRVVSYNSPLHF. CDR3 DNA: TGTGCCAGCACCCGAGTTGTCTCCTATAATTCACCCCTCCACTTT.

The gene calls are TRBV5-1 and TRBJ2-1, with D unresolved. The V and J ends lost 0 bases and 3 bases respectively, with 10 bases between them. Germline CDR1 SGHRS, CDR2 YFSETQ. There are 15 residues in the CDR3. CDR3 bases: TGCGCCAGCAGCTTGGGTGGGCTCGGCTACAATGAGCAGTTCTTC. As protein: CASSLGGLGYNEQFF.

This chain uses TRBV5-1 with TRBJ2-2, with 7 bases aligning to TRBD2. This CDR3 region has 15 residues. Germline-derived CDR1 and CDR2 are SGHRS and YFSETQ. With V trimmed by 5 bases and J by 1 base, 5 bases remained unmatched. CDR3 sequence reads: CASRVVAGNTGELFF. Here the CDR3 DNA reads TGCGCCAGCAGAGTAGTAGCGGGGAACACCGGGGAGCTGTTTTTT.

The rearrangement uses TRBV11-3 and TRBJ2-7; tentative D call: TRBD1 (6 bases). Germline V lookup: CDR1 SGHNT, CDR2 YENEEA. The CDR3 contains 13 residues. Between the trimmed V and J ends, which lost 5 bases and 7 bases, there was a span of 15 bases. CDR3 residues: CASSPFWGQEQYF. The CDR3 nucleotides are TGTGCCAGCAGCCCCTTCTGGGGGCAAGAGCAGTACTTC.

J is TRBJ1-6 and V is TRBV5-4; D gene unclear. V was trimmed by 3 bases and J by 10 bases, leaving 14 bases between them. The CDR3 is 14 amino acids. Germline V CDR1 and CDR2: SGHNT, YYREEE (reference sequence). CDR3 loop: CASSSTSSGSPLHF. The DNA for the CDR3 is TGTGCCAGCAGCTCCACATCTAGCGGCTCACCCCTCCACTTT.